This TCR beta chain was recovered during a study of T-cell reconstitution after alpha-beta-depleted transplantation in children (dated by TCRdb to 2016 to 2018). Broadly, across the study: Using TCR repertoire profiling, the study quantitatively followed how T-cell immune reconstitution unfolded in children after TCRalphabeta/CD19-depleted allogeneic hematopoietic cell transplantation. Beyond this particular receptor, the publication reports: Apparently early alphabetaT-cell count recovery about two months after transplant reportedly relied on only several hundred rapidly expanded clones derived from non-depleted graft cells. The high TCRbeta diversity at day 60 in some patients was ascribed to recipient T cells and intrathymic progenitors that had survived conditioning. Hyperexpanded clone frequencies declined over subsequent months; after one year, T-cell counts and TCRbeta diversity were mostly attributed to newly produced T cells.

The junction shows trimming of 3 bases on V and 4 bases on J, and the gene matches do not reach 7 bases of it. Reading the germline V gene (reference sequence) gives CDR1 SEHNR and CDR2 FQNEAQ. The CDR3 covers 15 residues, taking in both the cysteine and the phenylalanine. The kept DNA is CDR3 alone, 45 bases in frame from the first base. Sample treatment or condition, as interpreted from the label and publication: allogeneic hematopoietic cell transplantation with graft depleted of TCRalphabeta T cells and CD19 B cells. The transplant recipients were children given TCRalphabeta/CD19-depleted allogeneic hematopoietic cell grafts. About this clonotype itself: Its binding antigen is unknown. Qualities for individual bases were not recorded, and no much larger clone is one base off.

The method behind the library was PCR. For sequencing, an Illumina HiSeq 2500 was employed. TCR library preparation used molecular barcoding, with unique molecular identifiers applied to normalize quantification of the TCRbeta repertoire. TCRdb handled the public reads itself, with Q25 trimming in fastp and clone calling in MiXCR, and kept productive beta chains. One record per CDR3 amino acid sequence lists the most common genes and DNA. For this sample the table gives around 440,000 distinct CDR3 sequences, of which around 15% were detected only once. The leading ten clones occupy 25% to 30% of the sample.

This specimen was PBMCs, mostly from graft donor cells, taken 360 days after TCRalphabeta/CD19-depleted stem cell transplant. This TCR came from a boy in the first two years of life who had a stem cell transplant for Wiskott-Aldrich syndrome, so the T cells may come from the graft donor. The rearrangement combines TRBV7-9 with TRBJ2-3, and 7 bases in between align with TRBD2. CDR3 sequence: CASSFGGGLADTQYF. The base sequence is TGTGCCAGCAGCTTTGGGGGAGGGCTCGCAGATACGCAGTATTTT. When the CDR3 is completed using the reference TRBV7-9 and TRBJ2-3 genes on either side, the full variable domain is DTGVSQNPRHKITKRGQNVTFRCDPISEHNRLYWYRQTLGQGPEFLTYFQNEAQLEKSRLLSDRFSAERPKGSFSTLEIQRTEQGDSAMYLCASSFGGGLADTQYFGPGTRLTVL.